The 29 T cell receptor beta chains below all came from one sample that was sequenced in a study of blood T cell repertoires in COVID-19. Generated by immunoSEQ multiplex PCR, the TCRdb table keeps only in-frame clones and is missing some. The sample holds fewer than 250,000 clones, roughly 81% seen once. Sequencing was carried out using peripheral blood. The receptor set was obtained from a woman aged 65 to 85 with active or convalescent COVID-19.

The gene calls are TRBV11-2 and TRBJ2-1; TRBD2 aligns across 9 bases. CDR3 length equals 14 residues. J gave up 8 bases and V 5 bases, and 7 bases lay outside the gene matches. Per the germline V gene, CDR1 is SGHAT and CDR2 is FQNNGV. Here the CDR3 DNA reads TGTGCCAGCAGCCCCTTAGCGGGAGACCATGAGCAGTTCTTC. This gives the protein CASSPLAGDHEQFF.

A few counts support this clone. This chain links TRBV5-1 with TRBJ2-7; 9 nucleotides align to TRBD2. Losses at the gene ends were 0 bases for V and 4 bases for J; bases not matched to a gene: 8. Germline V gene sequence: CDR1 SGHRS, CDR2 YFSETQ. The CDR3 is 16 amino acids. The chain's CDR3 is CASSLEGSGGIYEQYF. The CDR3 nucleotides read TGCGCCAGCAGCTTGGAGGGTAGCGGGGGAATTTACGAGCAGTACTTC.

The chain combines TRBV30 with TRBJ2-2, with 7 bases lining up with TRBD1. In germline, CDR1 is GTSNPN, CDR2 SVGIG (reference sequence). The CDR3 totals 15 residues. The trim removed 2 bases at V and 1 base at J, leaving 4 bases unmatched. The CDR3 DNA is TGTGCCTGGAGTCGACAGGGTGGGAACACCGGGGAGCTGTTTTTT. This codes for CAWSRQGGNTGELFF.

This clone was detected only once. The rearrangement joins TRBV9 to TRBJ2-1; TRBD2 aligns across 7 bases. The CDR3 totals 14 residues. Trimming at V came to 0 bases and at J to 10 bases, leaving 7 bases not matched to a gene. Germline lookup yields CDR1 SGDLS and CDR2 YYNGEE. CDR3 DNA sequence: TGTGCCAGCAGCGTAGCTCTAAAGGGAGGGGAGCAGTTCTTC. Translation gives CASSVALKGGEQFF.

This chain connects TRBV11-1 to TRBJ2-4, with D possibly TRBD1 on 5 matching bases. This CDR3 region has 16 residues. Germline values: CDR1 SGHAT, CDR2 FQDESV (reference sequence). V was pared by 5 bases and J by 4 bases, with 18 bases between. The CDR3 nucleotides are TGTGCCAGCAGCCCAGGGAAACATTACAAAAAAAACATTCAGTACTTC. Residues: CASSPGKHYKKNIQYF.

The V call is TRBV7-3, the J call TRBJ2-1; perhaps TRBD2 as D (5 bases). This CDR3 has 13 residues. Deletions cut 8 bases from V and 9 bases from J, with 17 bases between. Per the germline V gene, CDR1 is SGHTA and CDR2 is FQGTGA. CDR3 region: CASADNGISEQFF. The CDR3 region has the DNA TGTGCCAGCGCTGATAACGGGATAAGTGAGCAGTTCTTC. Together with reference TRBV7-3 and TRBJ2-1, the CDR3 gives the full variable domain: GAGVSQTPSNKVTEKGKYVELRCDPISGHTALYWYRQSLGQGPEFLIYFQGTGAADDSGLPNDRFFAVRPEGSVSTLKIQRTERGDSAVYLCASADNGISEQFFGPGTRLTVL.

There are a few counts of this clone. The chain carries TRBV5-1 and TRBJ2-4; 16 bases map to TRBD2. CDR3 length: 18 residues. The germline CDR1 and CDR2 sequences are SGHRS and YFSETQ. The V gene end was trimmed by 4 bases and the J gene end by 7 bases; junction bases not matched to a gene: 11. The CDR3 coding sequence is TGCGCCAGCAGCCCCGAGGGACTAGCGGGAGGGCCGCGGAACATTCAGTACTTC. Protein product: CASSPEGLAGGPRNIQYF.

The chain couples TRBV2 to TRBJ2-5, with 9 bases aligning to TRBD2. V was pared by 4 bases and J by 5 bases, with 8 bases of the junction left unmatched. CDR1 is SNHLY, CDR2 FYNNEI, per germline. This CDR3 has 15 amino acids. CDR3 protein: CASSVLAGARETQYF. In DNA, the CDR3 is TGTGCCAGCAGTGTGTTAGCGGGAGCCCGGGAGACCCAGTACTTC. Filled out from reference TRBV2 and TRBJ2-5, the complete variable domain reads EPEVTQTPSHQVTQMGQEVILRCVPISNHLYFYWYRQILGQKVEFLVSFYNNEISEKSEIFDDQFSVERPDGSNFTLKIRSTKLEDSAMYFCASSVLAGARETQYFGPGTRLLVL.

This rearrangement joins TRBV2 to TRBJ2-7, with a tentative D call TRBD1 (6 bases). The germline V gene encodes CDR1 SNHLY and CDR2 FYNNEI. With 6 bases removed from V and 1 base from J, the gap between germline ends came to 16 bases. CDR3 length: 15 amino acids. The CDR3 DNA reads TGTGCCAGCAGCGACGGGACACCCGTATCCTACGAGCAGTACTTC. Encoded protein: CASSDGTPVSYEQYF.

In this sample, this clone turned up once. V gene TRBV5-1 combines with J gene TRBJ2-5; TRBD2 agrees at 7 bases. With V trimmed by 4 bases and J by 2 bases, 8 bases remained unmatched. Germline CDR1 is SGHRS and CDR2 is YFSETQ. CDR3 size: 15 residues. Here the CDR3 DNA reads TGCGCCAGCAGCCTTAGCGGGCTGATTCAAGAGACCCAGTACTTC. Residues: CASSLSGLIQETQYF. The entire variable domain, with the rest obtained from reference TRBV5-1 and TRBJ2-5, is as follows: KAGVTQTPRYLIKTRGQQVTLSCSPISGHRSVSWYQQTPGQGLQFLFEYFSETQRNKGNFPGRFSGRQFSNSRSEMNVSTLELGDSALYLCASSLSGLIQETQYFGPGTRLLVL.

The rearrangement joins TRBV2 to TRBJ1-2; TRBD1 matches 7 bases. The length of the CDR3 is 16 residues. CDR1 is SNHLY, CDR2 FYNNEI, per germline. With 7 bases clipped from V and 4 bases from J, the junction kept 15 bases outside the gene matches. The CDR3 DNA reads TGTGCCAGCAACAGTGATGCCGGGACAGCTACCTATGGCTACACCTTC. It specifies CASNSDAGTATYGYTF. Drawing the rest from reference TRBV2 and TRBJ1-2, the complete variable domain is EPEVTQTPSHQVTQMGQEVILRCVPISNHLYFYWYRQILGQKVEFLVSFYNNEISEKSEIFDDQFSVERPDGSNFTLKIRSTKLEDSAMYFCASNSDAGTATYGYTFGSGTRLTVV.

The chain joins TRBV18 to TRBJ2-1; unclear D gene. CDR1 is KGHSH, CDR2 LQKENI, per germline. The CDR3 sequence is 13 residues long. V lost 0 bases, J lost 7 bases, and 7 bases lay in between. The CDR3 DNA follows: TGTGCCAGCTCACCACCCGCAGCGAATGAGCAGTTCTTC. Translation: CASSPPAANEQFF.

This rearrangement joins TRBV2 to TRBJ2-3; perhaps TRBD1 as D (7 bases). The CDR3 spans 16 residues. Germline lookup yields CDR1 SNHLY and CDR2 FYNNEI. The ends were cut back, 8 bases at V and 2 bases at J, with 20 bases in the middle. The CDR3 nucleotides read TGTGCCAGCTCCGGGCTAGGGGGCGGGAACACAGATACGCAGTATTTT. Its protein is CASSGLGGGNTDTQYF.

The CDR3 spells CASSPGTGASYEQYF. CDR3 DNA: TGTGCCAGCAGCCCCGGGACAGGGGCTTCCTACGAGCAGTACTTC. The J gene is TRBJ2-7, the V gene TRBV5-5; 10 bases are shared with TRBD1. CDR3 length: 15 residues. The V and J ends lost 4 bases and 1 base, in that order; junction bases with no gene match: 5. Germline V gene sequence: CDR1 SGHKS, CDR2 YYEKEE (reference sequence).

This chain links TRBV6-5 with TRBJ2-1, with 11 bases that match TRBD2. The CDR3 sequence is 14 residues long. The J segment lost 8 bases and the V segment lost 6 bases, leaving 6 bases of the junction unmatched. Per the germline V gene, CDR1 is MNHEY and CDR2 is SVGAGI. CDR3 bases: TGTGCCAGCAGCAATAGCGGGAGGGCCGATGAGCAGTTCTTC. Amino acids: CASSNSGRADEQFF.

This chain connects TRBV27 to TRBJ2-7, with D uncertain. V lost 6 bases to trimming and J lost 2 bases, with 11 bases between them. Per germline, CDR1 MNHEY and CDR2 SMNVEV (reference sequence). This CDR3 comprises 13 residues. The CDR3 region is CASRAGGAYEQYF. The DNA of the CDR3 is TGTGCCAGCAGAGCTGGCGGAGCCTACGAGCAGTACTTC.

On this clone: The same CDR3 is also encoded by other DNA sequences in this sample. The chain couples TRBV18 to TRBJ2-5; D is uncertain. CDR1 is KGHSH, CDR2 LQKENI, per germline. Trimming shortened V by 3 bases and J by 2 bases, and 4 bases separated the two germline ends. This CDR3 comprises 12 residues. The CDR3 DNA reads TGTGCCAGCTCACCTCTTCAAGAGACCCAGTACTTC. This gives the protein CASSPLQETQYF.

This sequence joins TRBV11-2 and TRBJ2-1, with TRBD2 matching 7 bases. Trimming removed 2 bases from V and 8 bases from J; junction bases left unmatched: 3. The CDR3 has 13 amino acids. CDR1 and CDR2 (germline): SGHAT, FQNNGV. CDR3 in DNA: TGTGCCAGCAGCTTAAGAACTAGCGATGAGCAGTTCTTC. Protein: CASSLRTSDEQFF.

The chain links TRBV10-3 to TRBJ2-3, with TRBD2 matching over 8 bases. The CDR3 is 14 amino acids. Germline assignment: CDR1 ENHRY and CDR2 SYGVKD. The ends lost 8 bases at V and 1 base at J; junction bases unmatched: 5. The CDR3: CAISAGVGTDTQYF. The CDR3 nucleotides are TGTGCCATCTCAGCGGGAGTGGGCACAGATACGCAGTATTTT.

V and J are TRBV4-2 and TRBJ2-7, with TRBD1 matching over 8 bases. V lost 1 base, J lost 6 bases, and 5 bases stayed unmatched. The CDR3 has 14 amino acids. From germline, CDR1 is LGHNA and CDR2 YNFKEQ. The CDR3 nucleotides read TGTGCCAGCAGCCAAGGACAGGGGTTTAGCGAGCAGTACTTC. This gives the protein CASSQGQGFSEQYF.

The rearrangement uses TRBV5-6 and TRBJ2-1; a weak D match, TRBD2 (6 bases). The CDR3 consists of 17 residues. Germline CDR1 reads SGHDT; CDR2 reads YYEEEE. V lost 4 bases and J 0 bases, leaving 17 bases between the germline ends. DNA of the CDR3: TGTGCCAGCAGCCGCTACGTAGCGGCAAGCTCCTACAATGAGCAGTTCTTC. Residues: CASSRYVAASSYNEQFF.

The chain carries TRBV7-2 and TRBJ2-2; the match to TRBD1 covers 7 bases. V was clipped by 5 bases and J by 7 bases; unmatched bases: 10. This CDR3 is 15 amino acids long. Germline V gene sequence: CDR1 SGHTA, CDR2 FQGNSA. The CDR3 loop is CASSAVARGSGELFF. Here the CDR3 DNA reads TGTGCCAGCAGCGCTGTAGCCAGGGGGAGCGGGGAGCTGTTTTTT. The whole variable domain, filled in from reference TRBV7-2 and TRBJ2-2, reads GAGVSQSPSNKVTEKGKDVELRCDPISGHTALYWYRQSLGQGLEFLIYFQGNSAPDKSGLPSDRFSAERTGGSVSTLTIQRTQQEDSAVYLCASSAVARGSGELFFGEGSRLTVL.

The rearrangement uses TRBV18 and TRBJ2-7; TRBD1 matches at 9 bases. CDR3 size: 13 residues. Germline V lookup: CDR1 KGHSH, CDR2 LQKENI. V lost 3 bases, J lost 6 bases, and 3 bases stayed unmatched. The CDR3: CASSPGTGLEQYF. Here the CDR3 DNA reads TGTGCCAGCTCACCGGGGACAGGGCTCGAGCAGTACTTC.

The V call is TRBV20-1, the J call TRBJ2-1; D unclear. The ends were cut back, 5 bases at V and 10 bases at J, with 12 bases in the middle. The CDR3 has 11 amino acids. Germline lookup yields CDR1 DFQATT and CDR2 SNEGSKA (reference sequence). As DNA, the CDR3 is TGCAGTGCTTCCCTCATAGTGGAGCAGTTCTTC. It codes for CSASLIVEQFF.

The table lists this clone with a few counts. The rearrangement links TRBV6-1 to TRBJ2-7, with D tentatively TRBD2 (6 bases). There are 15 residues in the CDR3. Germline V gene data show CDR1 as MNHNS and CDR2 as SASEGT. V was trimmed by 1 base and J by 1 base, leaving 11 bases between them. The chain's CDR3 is CASSEEPGASYEQYF. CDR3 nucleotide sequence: TGTGCCAGCAGTGAAGAACCGGGAGCGTCCTACGAGCAGTACTTC.

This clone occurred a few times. Here the CDR3 reads CASSPRSGSGGTGELFF. CDR3 sequence (DNA): TGTGCCAGCAGCCCTAGATCAGGGTCCGGGGGGACCGGGGAGCTGTTTTTT. The chain carries TRBV7-2 and TRBJ2-2; 7 nucleotides align to TRBD2. Unmatched junction bases numbered 14, after V lost 5 bases and J lost 5 bases. Germline loops: CDR1 SGHTA, CDR2 FQGNSA. This CDR3 region has 17 residues.

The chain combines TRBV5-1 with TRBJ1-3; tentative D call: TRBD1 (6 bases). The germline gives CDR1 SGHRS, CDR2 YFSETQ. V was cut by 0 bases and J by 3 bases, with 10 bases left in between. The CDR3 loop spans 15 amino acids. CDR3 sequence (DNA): TGCGCCAGCAGCTTGGCCGGACAGAGTGGAAACACCATATATTTT. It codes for CASSLAGQSGNTIYF.

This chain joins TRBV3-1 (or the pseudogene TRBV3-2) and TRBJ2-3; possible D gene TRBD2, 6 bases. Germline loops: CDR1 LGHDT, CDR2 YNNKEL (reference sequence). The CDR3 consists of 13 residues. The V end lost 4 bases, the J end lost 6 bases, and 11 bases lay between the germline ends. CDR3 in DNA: TGTGCCAGCAGCCCTACGCTAGCGGATACGCAGTATTTT. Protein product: CASSPTLADTQYF.

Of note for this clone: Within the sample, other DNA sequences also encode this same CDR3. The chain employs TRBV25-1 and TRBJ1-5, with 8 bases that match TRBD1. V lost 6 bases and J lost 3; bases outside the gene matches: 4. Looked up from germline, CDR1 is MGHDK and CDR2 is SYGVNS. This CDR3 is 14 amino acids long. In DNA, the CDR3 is TGTGCCAGCAGGGAGACAGGGGCCAATCAGCCCCAGCATTTT. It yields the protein CASRETGANQPQHF.